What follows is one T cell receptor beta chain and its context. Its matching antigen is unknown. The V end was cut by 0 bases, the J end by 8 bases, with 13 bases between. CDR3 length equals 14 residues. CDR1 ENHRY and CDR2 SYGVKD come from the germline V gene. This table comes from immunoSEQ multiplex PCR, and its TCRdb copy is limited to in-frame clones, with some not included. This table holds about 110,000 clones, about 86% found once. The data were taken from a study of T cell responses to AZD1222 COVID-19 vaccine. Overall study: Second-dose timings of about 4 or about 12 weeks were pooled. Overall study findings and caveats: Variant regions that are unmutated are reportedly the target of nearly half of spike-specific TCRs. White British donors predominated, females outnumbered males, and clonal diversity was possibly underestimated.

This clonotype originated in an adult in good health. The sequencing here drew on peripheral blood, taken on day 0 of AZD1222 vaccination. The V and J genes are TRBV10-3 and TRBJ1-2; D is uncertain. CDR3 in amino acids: CAISESKQSAGYTF. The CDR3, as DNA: TGTGCCATCAGTGAGTCGAAACAATCGGCCGGCTACACCTTC.